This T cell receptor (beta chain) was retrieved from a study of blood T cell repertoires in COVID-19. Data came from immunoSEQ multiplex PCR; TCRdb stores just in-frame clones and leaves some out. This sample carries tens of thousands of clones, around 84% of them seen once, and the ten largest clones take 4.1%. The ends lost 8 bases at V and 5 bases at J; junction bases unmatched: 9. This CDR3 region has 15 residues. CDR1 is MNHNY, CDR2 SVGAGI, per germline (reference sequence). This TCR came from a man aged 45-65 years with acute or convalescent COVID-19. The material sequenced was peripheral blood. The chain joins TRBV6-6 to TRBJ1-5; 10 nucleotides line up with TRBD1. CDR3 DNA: TGTGCCAGCGAATTGGACAGGGGGATTTATCAGCCCCAGCATTTT. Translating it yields CASELDRGIYQPQHF.